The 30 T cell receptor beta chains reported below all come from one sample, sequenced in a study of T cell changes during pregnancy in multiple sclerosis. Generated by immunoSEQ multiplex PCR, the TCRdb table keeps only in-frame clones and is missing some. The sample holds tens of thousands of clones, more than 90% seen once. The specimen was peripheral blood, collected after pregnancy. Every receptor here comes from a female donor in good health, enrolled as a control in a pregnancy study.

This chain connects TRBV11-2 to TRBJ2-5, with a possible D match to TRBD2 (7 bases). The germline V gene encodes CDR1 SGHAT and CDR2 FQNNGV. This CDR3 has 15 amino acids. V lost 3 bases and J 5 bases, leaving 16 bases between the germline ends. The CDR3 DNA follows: TGTGCCAGCAGCTTGTCTAGCGGAGGGGGGGAGACCCAGTACTTC. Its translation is CASSLSSGGGETQYF.

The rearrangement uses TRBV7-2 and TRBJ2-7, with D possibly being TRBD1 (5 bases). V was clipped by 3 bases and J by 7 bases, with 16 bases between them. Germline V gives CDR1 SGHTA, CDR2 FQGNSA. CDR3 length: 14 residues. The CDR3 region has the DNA TGTGCCAGCAGCTTGTTAGGGGCATCAGGAGAGCAGTACTTC. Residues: CASSLLGASGEQYF. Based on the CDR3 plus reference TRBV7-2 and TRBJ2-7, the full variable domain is GAGVSQSPSNKVTEKGKDVELRCDPISGHTALYWYRQSLGQGLEFLIYFQGNSAPDKSGLPSDRFSAERTGGSVSTLTIQRTQQEDSAVYLCASSLLGASGEQYFGPGTRLTVT.

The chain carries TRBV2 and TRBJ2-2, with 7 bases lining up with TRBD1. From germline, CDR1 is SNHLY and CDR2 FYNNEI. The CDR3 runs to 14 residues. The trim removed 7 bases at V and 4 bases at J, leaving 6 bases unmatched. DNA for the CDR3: TGTGCCAGCAAAACAGGGGCGAGCACCGGGGAGCTGTTTTTT. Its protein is CASKTGASTGELFF.

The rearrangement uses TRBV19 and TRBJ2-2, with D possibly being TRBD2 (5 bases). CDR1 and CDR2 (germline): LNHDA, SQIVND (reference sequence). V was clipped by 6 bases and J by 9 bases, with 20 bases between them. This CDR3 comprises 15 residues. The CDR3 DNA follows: TGTGCCAGTAGAGAGCGGACCCGGCTTCGTAGGGAGCTGTTTTTT. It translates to CASRERTRLRRELFF.

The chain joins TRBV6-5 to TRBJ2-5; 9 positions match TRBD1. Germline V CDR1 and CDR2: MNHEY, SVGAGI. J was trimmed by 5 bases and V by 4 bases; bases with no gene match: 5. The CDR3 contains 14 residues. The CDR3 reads CASSSQGASETQYF. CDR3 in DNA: TGTGCCAGCAGTTCACAGGGGGCATCGGAGACCCAGTACTTC.

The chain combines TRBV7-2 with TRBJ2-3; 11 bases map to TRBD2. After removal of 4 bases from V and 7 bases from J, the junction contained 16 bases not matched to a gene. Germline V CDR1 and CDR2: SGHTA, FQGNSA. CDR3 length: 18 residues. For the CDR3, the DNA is TGTGCCAGCAGCTCGAACCCCCCCGGGACTAGCGGCTCCTATACGCAGTATTTT. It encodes CASSSNPPGTSGSYTQYF. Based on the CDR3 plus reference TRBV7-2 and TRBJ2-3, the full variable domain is GAGVSQSPSNKVTEKGKDVELRCDPISGHTALYWYRQSLGQGLEFLIYFQGNSAPDKSGLPSDRFSAERTGGSVSTLTIQRTQQEDSAVYLCASSSNPPGTSGSYTQYFGPGTRLTVL.

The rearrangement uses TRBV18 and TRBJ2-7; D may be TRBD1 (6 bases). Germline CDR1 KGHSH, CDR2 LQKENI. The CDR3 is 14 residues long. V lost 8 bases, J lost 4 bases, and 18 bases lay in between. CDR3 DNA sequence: TGTGCCAGCACTTACCGGGACAAGATATACGAGCAGTACTTC. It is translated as CASTYRDKIYEQYF.

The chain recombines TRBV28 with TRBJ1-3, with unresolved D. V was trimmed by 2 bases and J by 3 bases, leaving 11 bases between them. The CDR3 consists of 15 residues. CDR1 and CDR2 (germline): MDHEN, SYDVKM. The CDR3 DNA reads TGTGCCAGCAGTTTAGCGGGAAATCGTGGAAACACCATATATTTT. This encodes CASSLAGNRGNTIYF. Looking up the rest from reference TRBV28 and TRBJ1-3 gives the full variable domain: DVKVTQSSRYLVKRTGEKVFLECVQDMDHENMFWYRQDPGLGLRLIYFSYDVKMKEKGDIPEGYSVSREKKERFSLILESASTNQTSMYLCASSLAGNRGNTIYFGEGSWLTVV.

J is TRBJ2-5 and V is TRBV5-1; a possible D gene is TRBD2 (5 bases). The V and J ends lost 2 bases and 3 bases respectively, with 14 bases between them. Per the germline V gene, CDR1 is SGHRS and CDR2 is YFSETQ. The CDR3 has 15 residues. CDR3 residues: CASSLGGSQKETQYF. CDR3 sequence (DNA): TGCGCCAGCAGCTTAGGAGGCAGCCAAAAAGAGACCCAGTACTTC.

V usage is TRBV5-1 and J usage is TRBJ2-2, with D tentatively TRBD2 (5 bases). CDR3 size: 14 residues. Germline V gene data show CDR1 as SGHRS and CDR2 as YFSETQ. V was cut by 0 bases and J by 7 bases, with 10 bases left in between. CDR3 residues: CASSLVGRNGELFF. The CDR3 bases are TGCGCCAGCAGCTTGGTAGGGAGAAACGGGGAGCTGTTTTTT.

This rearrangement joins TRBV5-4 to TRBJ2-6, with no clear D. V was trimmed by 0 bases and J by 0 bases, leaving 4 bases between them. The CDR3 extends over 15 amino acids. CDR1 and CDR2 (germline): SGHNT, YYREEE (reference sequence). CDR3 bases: TGTGCCAGCAGCTTGGCTCCCTCTGGGGCCAACGTCCTGACTTTC. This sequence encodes CASSLAPSGANVLTF.

In nucleotides, the CDR3 is TGTGCCAGCACTCCCTGGGCCAGCGGGAGAGGTGAGCAGTTCTTC. It is translated as CASTPWASGRGEQFF. This chain uses TRBV7-3 with TRBJ2-1, with TRBD2 identical over 8 bases. The CDR3 length is 15 residues. The V gene end was trimmed by 7 bases and the J gene end by 9 bases; junction bases not matched to a gene: 14. Germline V gene sequence: CDR1 SGHTA, CDR2 FQGTGA.

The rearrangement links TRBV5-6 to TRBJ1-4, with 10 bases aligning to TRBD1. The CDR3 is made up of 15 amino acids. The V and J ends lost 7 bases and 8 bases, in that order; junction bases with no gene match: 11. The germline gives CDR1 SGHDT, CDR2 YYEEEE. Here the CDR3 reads CASSGDRGGEEKLFF. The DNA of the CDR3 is TGTGCCAGCTCCGGGGACAGGGGAGGTGAGGAAAAACTGTTTTTT.

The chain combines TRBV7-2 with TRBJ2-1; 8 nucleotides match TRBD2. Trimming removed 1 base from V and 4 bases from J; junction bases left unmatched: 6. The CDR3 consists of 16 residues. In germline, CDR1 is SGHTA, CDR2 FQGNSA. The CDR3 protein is CASSLGREALYNEQFF. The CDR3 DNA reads TGTGCCAGCAGCTTAGGGCGGGAGGCCCTTTACAATGAGCAGTTCTTC.

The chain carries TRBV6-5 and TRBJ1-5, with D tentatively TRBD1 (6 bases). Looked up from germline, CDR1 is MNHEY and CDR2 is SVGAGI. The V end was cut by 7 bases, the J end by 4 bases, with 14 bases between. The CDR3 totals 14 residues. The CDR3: CASKQHRENQPQHF. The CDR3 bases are TGTGCCAGCAAACAACACAGGGAAAATCAGCCCCAGCATTTT.

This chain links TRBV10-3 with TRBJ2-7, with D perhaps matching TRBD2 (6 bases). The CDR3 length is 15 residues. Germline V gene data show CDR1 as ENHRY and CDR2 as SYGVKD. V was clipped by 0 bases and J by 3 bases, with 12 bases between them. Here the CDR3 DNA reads TGTGCCATCAGTGAGTCGGCGGGACGGAACTACGAGCAGTACTTC. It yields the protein CAISESAGRNYEQYF.

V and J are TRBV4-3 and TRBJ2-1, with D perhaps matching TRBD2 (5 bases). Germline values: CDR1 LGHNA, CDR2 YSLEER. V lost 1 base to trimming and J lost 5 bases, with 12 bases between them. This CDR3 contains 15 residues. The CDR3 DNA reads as TGCGCCAGCAGCCAAGGTCTAGCCGCTGACAATGAGCAGTTCTTC. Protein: CASSQGLAADNEQFF.

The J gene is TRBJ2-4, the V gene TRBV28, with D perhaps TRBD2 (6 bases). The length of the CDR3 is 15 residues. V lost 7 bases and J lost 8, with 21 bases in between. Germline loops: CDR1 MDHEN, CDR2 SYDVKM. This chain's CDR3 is CASNGAGSLKDIQYF. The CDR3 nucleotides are TGTGCCAGCAACGGAGCCGGGAGTCTAAAGGACATTCAGTACTTC. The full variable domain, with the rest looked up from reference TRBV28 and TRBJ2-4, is DVKVTQSSRYLVKRTGEKVFLECVQDMDHENMFWYRQDPGLGLRLIYFSYDVKMKEKGDIPEGYSVSREKKERFSLILESASTNQTSMYLCASNGAGSLKDIQYFGAGTRLSVL.

The CDR3 loop reads CASSWGTSSYEQYF. The DNA of the CDR3 is TGTGCCAGCAGTTGGGGGACAAGCTCCTACGAGCAGTACTTC. This rearrangement joins TRBV28 to TRBJ2-7, with D perhaps TRBD1 (6 bases). This CDR3 region has 14 residues. CDR1 and CDR2 from the germline V gene are MDHEN and SYDVKM. The ends were cut back, 4 bases at V and 0 bases at J, with 10 bases in the middle.

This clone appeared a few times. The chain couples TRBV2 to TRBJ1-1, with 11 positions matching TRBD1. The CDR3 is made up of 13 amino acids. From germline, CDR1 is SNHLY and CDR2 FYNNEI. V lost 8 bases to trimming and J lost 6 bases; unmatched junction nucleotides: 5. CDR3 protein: CASGKGQGAEAFF. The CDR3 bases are TGTGCCAGCGGGAAGGGACAGGGGGCTGAAGCTTTCTTT.

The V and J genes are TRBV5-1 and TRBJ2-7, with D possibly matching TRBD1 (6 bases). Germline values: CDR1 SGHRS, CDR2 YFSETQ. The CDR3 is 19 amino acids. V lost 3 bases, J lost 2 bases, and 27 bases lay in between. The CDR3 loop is CASSSNIQGHYGGTYEQYF. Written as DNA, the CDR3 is TGCGCCAGCAGCTCGAACATACAGGGTCATTATGGGGGTACCTACGAGCAGTACTTC.

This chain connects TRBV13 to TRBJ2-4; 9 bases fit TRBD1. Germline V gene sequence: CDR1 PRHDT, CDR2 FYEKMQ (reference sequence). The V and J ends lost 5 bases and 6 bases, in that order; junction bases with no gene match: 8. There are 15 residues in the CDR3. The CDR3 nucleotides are TGTGCCAGCAGCCAAATCACAGGGGGCAGAAACATTCAGTACTTC. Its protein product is CASSQITGGRNIQYF.

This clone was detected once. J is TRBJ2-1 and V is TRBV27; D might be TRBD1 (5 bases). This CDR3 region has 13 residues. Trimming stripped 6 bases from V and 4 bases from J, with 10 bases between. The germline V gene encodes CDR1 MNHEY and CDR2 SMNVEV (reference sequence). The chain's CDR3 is CASSPGSYNEQFF. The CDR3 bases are TGTGCCAGCAGCCCAGGGTCTTACAATGAGCAGTTCTTC.

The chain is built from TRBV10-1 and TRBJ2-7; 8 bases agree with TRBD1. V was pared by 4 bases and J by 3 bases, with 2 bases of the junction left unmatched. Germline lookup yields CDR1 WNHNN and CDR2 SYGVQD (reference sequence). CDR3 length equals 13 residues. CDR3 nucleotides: TGCGCCAGCAGTGGACAGGGGAACTACGAGCAGTACTTC. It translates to CASSGQGNYEQYF.

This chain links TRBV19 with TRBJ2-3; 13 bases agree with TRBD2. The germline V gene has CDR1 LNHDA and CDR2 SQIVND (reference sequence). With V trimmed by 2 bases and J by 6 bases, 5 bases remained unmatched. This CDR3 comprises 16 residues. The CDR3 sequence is CASSILGLAGTDTQYF. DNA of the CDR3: TGTGCCAGTAGTATACTGGGACTAGCGGGAACGGATACGCAGTATTTT. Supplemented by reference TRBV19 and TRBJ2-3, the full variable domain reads DGGITQSPKYLFRKEGQNVTLSCEQNLNHDAMYWYRQDPGQGLRLIYYSQIVNDFQKGDIAEGYSVSREKKESFPLTVTSAQKNPTAFYLCASSILGLAGTDTQYFGPGTRLTVL.

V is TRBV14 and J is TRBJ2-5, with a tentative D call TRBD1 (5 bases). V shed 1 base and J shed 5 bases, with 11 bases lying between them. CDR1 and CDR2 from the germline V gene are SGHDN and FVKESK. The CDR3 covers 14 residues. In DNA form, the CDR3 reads TGTGCCAGCAGCCAAGGCAAGGGGCCGGAGACCCAGTACTTC. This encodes CASSQGKGPETQYF. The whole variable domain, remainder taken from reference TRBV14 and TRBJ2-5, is EAGVTQFPSHSVIEKGQTVTLRCDPISGHDNLYWYRRVMGKEIKFLLHFVKESKQDESGMPNNRFLAERTGGTYSTLKVQPAELEDSGVYFCASSQGKGPETQYFGPGTRLLVL.

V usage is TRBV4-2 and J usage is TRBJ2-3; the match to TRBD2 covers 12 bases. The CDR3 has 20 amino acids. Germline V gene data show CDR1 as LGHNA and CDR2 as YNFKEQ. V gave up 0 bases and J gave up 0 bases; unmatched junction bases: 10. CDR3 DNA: TGTGCCAGCAGCCAAGACCCCCTAGCGGGGGGGCGGGCGAGCACAGATACGCAGTATTTT. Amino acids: CASSQDPLAGGRASTDTQYF.

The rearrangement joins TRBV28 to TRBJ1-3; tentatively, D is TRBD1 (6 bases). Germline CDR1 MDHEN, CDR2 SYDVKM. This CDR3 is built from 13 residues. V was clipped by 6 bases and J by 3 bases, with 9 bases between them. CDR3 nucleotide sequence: TGTGCCAGCAGCGGGACAATTGGAAACACCATATATTTT. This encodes CASSGTIGNTIYF. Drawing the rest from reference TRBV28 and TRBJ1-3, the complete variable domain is DVKVTQSSRYLVKRTGEKVFLECVQDMDHENMFWYRQDPGLGLRLIYFSYDVKMKEKGDIPEGYSVSREKKERFSLILESASTNQTSMYLCASSGTIGNTIYFGEGSWLTVV.

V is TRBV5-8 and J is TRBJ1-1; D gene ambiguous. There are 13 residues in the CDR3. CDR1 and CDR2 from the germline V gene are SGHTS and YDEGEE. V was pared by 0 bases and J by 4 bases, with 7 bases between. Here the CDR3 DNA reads TGTGCCAGCAGCTTGGCCGACATCACTGAAGCTTTCTTT. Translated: CASSLADITEAFF. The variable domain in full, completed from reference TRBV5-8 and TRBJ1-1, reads EAGVTQSPTHLIKTRGQQATLRCSPISGHTSVYWYQQALGLGLQFLLWYDEGEERNRGNFPPRFSGRQFPNYSSELNVNALELEDSALYLCASSLADITEAFFGQGTRLTVV.

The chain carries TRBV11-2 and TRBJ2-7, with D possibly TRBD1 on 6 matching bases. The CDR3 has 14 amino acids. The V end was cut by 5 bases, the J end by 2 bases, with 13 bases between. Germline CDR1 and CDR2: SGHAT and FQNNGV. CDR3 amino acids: CASSTRDKAYEQYF. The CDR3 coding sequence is TGTGCCAGCAGCACCCGGGACAAGGCCTACGAGCAGTACTTC.